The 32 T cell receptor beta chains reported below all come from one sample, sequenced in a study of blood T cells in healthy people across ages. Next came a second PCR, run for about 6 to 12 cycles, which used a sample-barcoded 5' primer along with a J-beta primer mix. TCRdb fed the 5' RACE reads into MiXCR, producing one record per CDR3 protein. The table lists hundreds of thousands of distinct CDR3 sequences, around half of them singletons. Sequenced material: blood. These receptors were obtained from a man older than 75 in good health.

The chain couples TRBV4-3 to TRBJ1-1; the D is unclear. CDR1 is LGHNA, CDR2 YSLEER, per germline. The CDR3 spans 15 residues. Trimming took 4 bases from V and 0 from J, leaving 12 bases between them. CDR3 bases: TGCGCCAGCAGCCGGGAGGGTGGAATGAACACTGAAGCTTTCTTT. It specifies CASSREGGMNTEAFF.

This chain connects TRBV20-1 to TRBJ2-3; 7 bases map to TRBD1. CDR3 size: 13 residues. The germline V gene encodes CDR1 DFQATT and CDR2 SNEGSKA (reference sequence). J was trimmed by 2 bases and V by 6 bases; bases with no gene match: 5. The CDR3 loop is CSARDSHTDTQYF. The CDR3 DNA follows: TGCAGTGCACGGGACAGCCACACAGATACGCAGTATTTT.

As DNA, the CDR3 is TGTGCCAGCAGCCTTCGGACAGCGAACACTGAAGCTTTCTTT. It codes for CASSLRTANTEAFF. The chain carries TRBV9 and TRBJ1-1; D possibly corresponds to TRBD1 (6 bases). V gave up 4 bases and J gave up 1 base, with 11 bases separating them. The CDR3 spans 14 residues. CDR1 SGDLS and CDR2 YYNGEE come from the germline V gene.

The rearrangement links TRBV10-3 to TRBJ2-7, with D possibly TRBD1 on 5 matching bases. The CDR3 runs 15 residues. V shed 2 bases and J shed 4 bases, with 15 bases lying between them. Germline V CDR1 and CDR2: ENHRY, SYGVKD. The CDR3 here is CAISEGALTIYEQYF. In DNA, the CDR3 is TGTGCCATCAGTGAGGGGGCCCTAACTATTTACGAGCAGTACTTC.

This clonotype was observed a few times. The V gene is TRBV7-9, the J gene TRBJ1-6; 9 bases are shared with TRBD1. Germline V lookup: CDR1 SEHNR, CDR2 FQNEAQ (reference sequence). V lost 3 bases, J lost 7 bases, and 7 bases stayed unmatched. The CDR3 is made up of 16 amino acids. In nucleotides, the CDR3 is TGTGCCAGCAGCTTTGACAGGGGGTCGGGGAATTCACCCCTCCACTTT. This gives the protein CASSFDRGSGNSPLHF.

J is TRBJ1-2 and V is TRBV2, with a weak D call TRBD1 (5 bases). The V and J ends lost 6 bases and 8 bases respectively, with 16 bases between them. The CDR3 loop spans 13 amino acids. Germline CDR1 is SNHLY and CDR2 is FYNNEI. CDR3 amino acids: CASRGRGFGGYTF. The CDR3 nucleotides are TGTGCCAGCAGGGGGAGGGGATTCGGAGGCTACACCTTC.

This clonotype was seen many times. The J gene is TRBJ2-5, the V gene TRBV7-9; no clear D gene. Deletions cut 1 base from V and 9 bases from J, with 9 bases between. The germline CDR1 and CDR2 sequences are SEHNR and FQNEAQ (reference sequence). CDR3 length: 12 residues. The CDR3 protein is CASSLGPPSQYF. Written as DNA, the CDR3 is TGTGCCAGCAGCTTAGGGCCTCCGTCCCAGTACTTC.

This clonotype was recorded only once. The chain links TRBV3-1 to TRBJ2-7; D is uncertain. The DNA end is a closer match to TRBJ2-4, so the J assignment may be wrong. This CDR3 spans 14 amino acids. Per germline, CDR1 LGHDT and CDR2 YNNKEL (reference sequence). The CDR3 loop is CASSPEGLGVIQYF. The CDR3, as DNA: TGTGCCAGCAGTCCTGAAGGCCTCGGAGTCATTCAGTACTTC.

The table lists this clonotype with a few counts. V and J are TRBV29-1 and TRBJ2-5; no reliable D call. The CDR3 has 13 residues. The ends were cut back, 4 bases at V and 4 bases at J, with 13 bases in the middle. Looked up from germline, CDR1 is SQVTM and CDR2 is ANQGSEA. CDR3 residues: CSVGVGLGETQYF. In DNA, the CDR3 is TGCAGCGTTGGAGTAGGGTTGGGAGAGACCCAGTACTTC.

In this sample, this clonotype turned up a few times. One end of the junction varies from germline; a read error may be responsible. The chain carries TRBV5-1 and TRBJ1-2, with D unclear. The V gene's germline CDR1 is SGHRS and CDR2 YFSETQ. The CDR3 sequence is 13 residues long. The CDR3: CASSLAVNYGYTF. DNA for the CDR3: TGTGCCAGCAGTTTAGCAGTTAACTATGGCTACACCTTC.

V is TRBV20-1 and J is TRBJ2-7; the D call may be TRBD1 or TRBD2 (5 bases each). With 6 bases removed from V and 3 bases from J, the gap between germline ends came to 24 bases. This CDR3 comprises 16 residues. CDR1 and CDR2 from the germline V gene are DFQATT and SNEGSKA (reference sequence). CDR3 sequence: CSAGGLVPGFSYEQYF. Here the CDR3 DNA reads TGCAGTGCCGGAGGTTTGGTTCCAGGGTTTAGCTACGAGCAGTACTTC.

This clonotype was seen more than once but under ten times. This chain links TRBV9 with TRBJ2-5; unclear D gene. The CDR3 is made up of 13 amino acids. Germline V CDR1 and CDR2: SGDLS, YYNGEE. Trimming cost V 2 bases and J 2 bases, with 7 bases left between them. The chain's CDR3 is CASSVGTQETQYF. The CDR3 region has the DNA TGTGCCAGCAGCGTGGGAACTCAAGAGACCCAGTACTTC.

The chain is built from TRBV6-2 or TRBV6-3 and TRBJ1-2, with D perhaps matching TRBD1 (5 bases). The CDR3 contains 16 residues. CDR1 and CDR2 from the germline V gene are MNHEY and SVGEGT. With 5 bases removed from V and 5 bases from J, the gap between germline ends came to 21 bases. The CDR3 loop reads CASSRDTTGTLYGYTF. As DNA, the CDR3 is TGTGCCAGCAGTCGCGACACCACCGGGACGTTATATGGCTACACCTTC.

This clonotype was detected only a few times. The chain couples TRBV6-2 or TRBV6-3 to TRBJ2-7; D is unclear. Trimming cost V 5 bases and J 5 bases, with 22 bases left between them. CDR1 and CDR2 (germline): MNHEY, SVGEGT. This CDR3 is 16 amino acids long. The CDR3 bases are TGTGCCAGCAGTCGCGCTGGTGACCCACCACTCCACGAGCAGTACTTC. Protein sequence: CASSRAGDPPLHEQYF.

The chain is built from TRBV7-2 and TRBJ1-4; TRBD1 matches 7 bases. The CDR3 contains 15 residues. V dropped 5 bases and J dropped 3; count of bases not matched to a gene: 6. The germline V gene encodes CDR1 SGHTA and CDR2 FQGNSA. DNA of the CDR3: TGTGCCAGCAGCAACGGACAGGCGTCTAATGAAAAACTGTTTTTT. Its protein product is CASSNGQASNEKLFF.

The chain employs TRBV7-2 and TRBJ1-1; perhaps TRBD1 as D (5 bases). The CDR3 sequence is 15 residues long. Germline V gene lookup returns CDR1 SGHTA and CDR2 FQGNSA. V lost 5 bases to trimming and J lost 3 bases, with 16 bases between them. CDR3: CASSVSGMRDTEAFF. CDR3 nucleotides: TGTGCCAGCAGCGTTTCAGGGATGAGGGACACTGAAGCTTTCTTT.

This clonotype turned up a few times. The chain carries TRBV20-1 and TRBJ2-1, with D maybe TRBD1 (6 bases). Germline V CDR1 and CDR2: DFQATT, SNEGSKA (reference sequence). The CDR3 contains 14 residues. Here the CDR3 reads CRAPQGPGNNEQFF. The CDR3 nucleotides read TGCAGAGCTCCTCAGGGGCCCGGAAACAATGAGCAGTTCTTC.

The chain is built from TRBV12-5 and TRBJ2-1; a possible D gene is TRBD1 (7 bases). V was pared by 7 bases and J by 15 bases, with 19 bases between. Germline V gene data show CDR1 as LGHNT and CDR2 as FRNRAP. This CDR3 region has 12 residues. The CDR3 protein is CASALSEGASFF. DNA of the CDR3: TGTGCTAGTGCCCTATCGGAGGGGGCGTCGTTCTTC. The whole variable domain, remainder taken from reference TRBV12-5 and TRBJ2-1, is DARVTQTPRHKVTEMGQEVTMRCQPILGHNTVFWYRQTMMQGLELLAYFRNRAPLDDSGMPKDRFSAEMPDATLATLKIQPSEPRDSAVYFCASALSEGASFFGPGTRLTVL.

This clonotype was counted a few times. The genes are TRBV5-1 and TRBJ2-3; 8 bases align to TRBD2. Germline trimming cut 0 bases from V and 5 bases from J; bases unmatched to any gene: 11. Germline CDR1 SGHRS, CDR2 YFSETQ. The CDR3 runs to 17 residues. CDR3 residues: CASSLGREGRRGDTQYF. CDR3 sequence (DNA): TGCGCCAGCAGCTTGGGCCGGGAGGGCCGAAGAGGAGATACGCAGTATTTT.

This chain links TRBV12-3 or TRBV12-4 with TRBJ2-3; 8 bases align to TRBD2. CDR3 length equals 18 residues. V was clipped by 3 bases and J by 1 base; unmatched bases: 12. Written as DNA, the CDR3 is TGTGCCAGCAGTTTTTGGCGGGGGGCCTTAAGTGGCACAGATACGCAGTATTTT. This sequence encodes CASSFWRGALSGTDTQYF.

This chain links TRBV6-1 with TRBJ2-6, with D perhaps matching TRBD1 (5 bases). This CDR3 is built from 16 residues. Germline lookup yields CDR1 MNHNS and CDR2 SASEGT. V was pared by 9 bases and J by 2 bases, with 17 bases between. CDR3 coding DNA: TGTGCCAGTCTATCTCCCTTAGGGGCTGGGGCCAACGTCCTGACTTTC. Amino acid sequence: CASLSPLGAGANVLTF.

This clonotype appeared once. This chain's CDR3 is CASSPLTFYNEQFF. The DNA for the CDR3 is TGTGCCAGCAGCCCCCTGACTTTCTACAATGAGCAGTTCTTC. The rearrangement links TRBV9 to TRBJ2-1; D uncertain. The germline gives CDR1 SGDLS, CDR2 YYNGEE. This CDR3 has 14 amino acids. Deletions cut 4 bases from V and 3 bases from J, with 11 bases between.

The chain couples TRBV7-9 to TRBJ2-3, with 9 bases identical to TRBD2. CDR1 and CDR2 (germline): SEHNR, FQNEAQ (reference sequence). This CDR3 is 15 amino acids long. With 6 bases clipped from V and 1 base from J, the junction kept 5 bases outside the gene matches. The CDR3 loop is CASSRRTSGTDTQYF. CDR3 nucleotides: TGTGCCAGCAGTAGAAGGACTAGCGGCACAGATACGCAGTATTTT.

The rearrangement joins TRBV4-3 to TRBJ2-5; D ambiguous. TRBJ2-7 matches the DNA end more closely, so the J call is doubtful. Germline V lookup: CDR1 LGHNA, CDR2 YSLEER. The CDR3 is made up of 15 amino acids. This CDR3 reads CASSQDLGSHYEQYF. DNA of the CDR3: TGCGCCAGCAGCCAAGATCTGGGGTCCCACTACGAGCAGTACTTC.

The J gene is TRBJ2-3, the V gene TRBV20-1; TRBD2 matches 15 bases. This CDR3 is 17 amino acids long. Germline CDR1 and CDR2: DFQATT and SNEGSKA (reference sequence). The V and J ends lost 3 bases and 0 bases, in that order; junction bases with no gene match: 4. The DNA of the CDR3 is TGCAGTGCTAGCGGACTAGCGGGAGGGCCAAGCACAGATACGCAGTATTTT. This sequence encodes CSASGLAGGPSTDTQYF.

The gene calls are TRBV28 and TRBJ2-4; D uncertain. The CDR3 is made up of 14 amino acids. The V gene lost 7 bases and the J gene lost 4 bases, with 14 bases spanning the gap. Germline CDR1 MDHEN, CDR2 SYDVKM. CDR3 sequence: CASTLTGPKNIQYF. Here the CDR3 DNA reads TGTGCCAGCACCCTAACCGGGCCAAAAAACATTCAGTACTTC.

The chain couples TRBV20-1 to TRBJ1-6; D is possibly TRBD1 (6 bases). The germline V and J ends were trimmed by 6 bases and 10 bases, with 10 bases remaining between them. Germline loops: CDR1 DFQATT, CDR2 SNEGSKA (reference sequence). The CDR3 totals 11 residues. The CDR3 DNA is TGCAGTGCGGGAACAGGGTCACCCCTCCACTTT. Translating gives CSAGTGSPLHF.

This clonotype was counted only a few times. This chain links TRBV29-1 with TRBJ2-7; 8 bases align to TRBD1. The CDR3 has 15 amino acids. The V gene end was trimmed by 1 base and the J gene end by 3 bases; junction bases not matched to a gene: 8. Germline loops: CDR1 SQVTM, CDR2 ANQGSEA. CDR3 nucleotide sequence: TGCAGCGTTGAAGCCCCGGACAGGGAGGACTACGAGCAGTACTTC. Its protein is CSVEAPDREDYEQYF.

The CDR3 reads CAISERVGGISYNEQFF. Here the CDR3 DNA reads TGTGCCATCAGTGAGAGGGTAGGCGGGATCTCCTACAATGAGCAGTTCTTC. V usage is TRBV10-3 and J usage is TRBJ2-1, with D possibly TRBD2 on 6 matching bases. The CDR3 spans 17 residues. Trimming stripped 2 bases from V and 0 bases from J, with 14 bases between. Germline-derived CDR1 and CDR2 are ENHRY and SYGVKD.

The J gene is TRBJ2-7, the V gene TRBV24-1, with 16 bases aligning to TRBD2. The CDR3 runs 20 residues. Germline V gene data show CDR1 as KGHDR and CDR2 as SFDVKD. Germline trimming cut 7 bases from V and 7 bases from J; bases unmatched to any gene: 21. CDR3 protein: CATREFDPKGTSGRAGEQYF. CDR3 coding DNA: TGTGCCACCAGAGAGTTCGACCCCAAAGGGACTAGCGGGAGGGCCGGTGAGCAGTACTTC.

CDR3 residues: CASTRTHEQFF. CDR3 in DNA: TGTGCCAGCACCAGGACCCATGAGCAGTTCTTC. The chain joins TRBV12-3 or TRBV12-4 to TRBJ2-1; no definite D call. V lost 7 bases and J lost 8, with 9 bases in between. There are 11 residues in the CDR3.

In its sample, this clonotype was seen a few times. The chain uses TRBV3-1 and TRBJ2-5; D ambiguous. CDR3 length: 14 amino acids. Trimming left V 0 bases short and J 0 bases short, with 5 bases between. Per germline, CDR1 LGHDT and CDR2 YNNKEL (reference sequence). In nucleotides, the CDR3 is TGTGCCAGCAGCCAAGATTCGAACCAAGAGACCCAGTACTTC. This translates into CASSQDSNQETQYF.